The 8 T cell receptor beta chains presented below share a single source sample, sequenced in a study of blood T cell repertoires in COVID-19. This table comes from immunoSEQ multiplex PCR, and its TCRdb copy is limited to in-frame clones, with some not included. The sample shows some 71,000 clones, more than 80% of them seen only once. The material sequenced was peripheral blood. The receptors come from a man between 25 and 39 years old with acute or convalescent COVID-19.

This rearrangement joins TRBV3-1 (or the pseudogene TRBV3-2) to TRBJ2-3, with D perhaps TRBD2 (6 bases). The germline V and J ends were trimmed by 7 bases and 0 bases, with 14 bases remaining between them. The germline V gene encodes CDR1 LGHDT and CDR2 YNNKEL (reference sequence). The CDR3 extends over 15 amino acids. CDR3 coding DNA: TGTGCCAGCACCCTAACGGCGGGGAGCACAGATACGCAGTATTTT. This translates into CASTLTAGSTDTQYF.

The chain combines TRBV2 with TRBJ2-7; a weak D match, TRBD1 (6 bases). The CDR3 runs to 12 residues. CDR1 and CDR2 from the germline V gene are SNHLY and FYNNEI. V was clipped by 5 bases and J by 4 bases, with 9 bases between them. CDR3 amino acids: CASSSQGYEQYF. CDR3 coding DNA: TGTGCCAGCAGTTCACAGGGATACGAGCAGTACTTC.

The chain uses TRBV29-1 and TRBJ2-1; possibly TRBD2 for D (6 bases). The CDR3 is 13 amino acids. V lost 6 bases and J 0 bases, leaving 9 bases between the germline ends. CDR1 SQVTM and CDR2 ANQGSEA come from the germline V gene. CDR3 DNA: TGCAGCGTGACGACTAGCTCCTACAATGAGCAGTTCTTC. Translating it yields CSVTTSSYNEQFF.

Comments on this clone: Distinct nucleotide sequences in the sample also encode this CDR3. The rearrangement uses TRBV10-3 and TRBJ1-1; 7 bases align to TRBD1. This CDR3 has 15 residues. Germline V CDR1 and CDR2: ENHRY, SYGVKD. With V trimmed by 3 bases and J by 1 base, 5 bases remained unmatched. The CDR3 region is CAISDSGGWNTEAFF. CDR3 nucleotide sequence: TGTGCCATCAGTGACTCAGGGGGGTGGAACACTGAAGCTTTCTTT.

J is TRBJ2-7 and V is TRBV6-5; 7 bases match TRBD1. The germline V gene has CDR1 MNHEY and CDR2 SVGAGI. CDR3 size: 12 residues. Trimming took 6 bases from V and 7 from J; bases not matched to a gene: 6. Here the CDR3 DNA reads TGTGCCAGCAGCACAGGGGTTGGGGAGCAGTACGTC. Its protein product is CASSTGVGEQYV.

This clone was observed once. The J gene is TRBJ1-2, the V gene TRBV29-1, with 9 bases aligning to TRBD1. Unmatched junction bases numbered 7, after V lost 6 bases and J lost 5 bases. The CDR3 is 13 residues long. Germline V gives CDR1 SQVTM, CDR2 ANQGSEA. CDR3 region: CSVEPGQGYGYTF. The CDR3 DNA is TGCAGCGTCGAACCGGGACAGGGATATGGCTACACCTTC.

The chain links TRBV6-5 to TRBJ1-4, with D possibly TRBD1 on 6 matching bases. This CDR3 comprises 14 residues. Germline V gives CDR1 MNHEY, CDR2 SVGAGI. The ends were cut back, 7 bases at V and 1 base at J, with 10 bases in the middle. This CDR3 reads CASTKGGTNEKLFF. CDR3 sequence (DNA): TGTGCCAGCACCAAAGGGGGAACTAATGAAAAACTGTTTTTT.

The rearrangement joins TRBV11-2 to TRBJ1-2; D is undetermined. From germline, CDR1 is SGHAT and CDR2 FQNNGV. This CDR3 spans 12 amino acids. The V end lost 5 bases, the J end lost 4 bases, and 8 bases lay between the germline ends. CDR3 protein: CASSGSVYGYTF. The CDR3 DNA reads as TGTGCCAGCAGCGGAAGCGTCTATGGCTACACCTTC.